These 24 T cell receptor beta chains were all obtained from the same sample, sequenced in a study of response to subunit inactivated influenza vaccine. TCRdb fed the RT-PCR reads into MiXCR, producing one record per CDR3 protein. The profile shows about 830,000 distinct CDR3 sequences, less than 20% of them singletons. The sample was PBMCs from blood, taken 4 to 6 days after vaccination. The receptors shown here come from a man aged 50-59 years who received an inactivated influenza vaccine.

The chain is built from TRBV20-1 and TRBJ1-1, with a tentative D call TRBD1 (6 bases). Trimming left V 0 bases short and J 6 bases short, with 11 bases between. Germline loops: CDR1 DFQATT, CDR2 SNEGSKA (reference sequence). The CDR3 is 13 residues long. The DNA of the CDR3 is TGCAGTGCTAGAGATTCAGGGGCCTCTGAAGCTTTCTTT. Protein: CSARDSGASEAFF.

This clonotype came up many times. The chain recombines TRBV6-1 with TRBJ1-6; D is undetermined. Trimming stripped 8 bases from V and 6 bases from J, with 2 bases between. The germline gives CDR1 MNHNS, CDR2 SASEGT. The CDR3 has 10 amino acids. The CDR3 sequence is CASLNSPLHF. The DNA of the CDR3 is TGTGCCAGCCTTAATTCACCCCTCCACTTT.

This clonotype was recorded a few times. For the CDR3, the DNA is TGTGCCTCCGGGGGAGCGACCTACGAGCAGTACTTC. Translated, it gives CASGGATYEQYF. The chain uses TRBV7-9 and TRBJ2-7, with a possible D match to TRBD2 (6 bases). In germline, CDR1 is SEHNR, CDR2 FQNEAQ (reference sequence). V was shortened by 11 bases and J by 2 bases, with 13 bases between the two germline ends. The CDR3 length is 12 residues.

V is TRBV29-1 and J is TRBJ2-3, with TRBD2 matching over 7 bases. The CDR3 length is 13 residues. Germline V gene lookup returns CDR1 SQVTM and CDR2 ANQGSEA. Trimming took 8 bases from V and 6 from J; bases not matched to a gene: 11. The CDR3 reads CSLSSGNGDTQYF. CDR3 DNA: TGCAGCCTCTCTAGCGGTAACGGGGATACGCAGTATTTT.

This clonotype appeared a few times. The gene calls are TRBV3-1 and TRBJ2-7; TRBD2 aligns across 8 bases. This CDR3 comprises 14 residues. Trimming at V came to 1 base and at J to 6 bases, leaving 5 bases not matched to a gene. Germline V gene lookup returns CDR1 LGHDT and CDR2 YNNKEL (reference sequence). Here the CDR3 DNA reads TGTGCCAGCAGCCAAGGTAGCGGGACTCGCGAGCAGTACTTC. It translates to CASSQGSGTREQYF.

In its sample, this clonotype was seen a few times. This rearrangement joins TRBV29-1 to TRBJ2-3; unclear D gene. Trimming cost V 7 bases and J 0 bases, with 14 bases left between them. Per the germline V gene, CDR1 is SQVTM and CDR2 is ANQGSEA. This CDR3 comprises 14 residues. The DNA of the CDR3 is TGCAGCGGGAAGGACGGCTCTAGCACAGATACGCAGTATTTT. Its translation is CSGKDGSSTDTQYF.

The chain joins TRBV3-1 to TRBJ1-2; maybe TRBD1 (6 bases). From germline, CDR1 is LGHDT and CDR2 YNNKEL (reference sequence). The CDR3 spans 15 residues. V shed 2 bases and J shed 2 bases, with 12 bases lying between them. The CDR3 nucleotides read TGTGCCAGCAGCCAATACCGGACAGAAAACTATGGCTACACCTTC. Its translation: CASSQYRTENYGYTF. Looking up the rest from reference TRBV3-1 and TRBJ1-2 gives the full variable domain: DTAVSQTPKYLVTQMGNDKSIKCEQNLGHDTMYWYKQDSKKFLKIMFSYNNKELIINETVPNRFSPKSPDKAHLNLHINSLELGDSAVYFCASSQYRTENYGYTFGSGTRLTVV.

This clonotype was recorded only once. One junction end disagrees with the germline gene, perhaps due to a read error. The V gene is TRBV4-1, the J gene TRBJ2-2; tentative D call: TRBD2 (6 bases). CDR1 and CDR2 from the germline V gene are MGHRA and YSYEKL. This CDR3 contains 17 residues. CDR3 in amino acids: CTSSQVSASVGSGELFF. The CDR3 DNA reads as TGCACCAGCAGCCAAGTGTCTGCTAGCGTAGGGTCCGGGGAGCTGTTTTTT.

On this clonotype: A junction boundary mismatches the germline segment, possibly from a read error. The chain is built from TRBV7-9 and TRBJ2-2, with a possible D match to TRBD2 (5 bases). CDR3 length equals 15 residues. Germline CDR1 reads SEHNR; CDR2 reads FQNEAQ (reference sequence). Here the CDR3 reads CASSTTVDRIGKLFF. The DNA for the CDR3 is TGTGCCAGCAGCACAACAGTCGACCGGATCGGGAAGCTGTTTTTT.

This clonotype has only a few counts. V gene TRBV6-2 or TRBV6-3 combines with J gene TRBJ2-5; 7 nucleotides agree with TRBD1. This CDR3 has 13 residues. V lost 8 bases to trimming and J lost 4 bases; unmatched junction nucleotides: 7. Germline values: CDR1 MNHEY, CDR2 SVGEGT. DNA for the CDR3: TGTGCCAGCGCTCGACAGGGAATAGAGACCCAGTACTTC. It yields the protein CASARQGIETQYF.

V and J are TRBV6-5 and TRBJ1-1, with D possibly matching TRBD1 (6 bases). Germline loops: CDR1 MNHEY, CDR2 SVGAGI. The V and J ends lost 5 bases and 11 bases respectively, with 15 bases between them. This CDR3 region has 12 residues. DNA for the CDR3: TGTGCCAGCAGTCGATACGGGGGCACGGCTTTCTTT. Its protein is CASSRYGGTAFF.

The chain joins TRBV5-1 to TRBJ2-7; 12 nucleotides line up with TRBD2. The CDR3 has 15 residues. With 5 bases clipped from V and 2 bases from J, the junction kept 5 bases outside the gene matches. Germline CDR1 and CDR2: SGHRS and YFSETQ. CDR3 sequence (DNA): TGCGCCAGCAGTTTTGGACTAGCGGGAACCTACGAGCAGTACTTC. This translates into CASSFGLAGTYEQYF.

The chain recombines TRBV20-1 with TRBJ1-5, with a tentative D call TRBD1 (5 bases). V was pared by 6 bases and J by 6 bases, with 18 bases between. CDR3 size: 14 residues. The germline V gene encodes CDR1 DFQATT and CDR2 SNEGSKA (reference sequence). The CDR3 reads CSASREGYGQPQHF. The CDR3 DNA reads TGCAGTGCCTCCCGGGAGGGGTATGGTCAGCCCCAGCATTTT.

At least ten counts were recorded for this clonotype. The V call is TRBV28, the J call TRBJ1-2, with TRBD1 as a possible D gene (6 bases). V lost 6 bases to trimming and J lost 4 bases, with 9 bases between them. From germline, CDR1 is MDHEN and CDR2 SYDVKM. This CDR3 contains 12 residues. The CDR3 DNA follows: TGTGCCAGCAGCGGACAGTCCTATGGCTACACCTTC. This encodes CASSGQSYGYTF.

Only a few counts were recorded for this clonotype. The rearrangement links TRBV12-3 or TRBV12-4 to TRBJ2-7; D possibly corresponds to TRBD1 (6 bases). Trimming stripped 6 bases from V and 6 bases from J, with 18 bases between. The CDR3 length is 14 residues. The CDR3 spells CASSVGTGHSEQYF. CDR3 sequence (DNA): TGTGCCAGCAGCGTGGGCACAGGGCATAGCGAGCAGTACTTC.

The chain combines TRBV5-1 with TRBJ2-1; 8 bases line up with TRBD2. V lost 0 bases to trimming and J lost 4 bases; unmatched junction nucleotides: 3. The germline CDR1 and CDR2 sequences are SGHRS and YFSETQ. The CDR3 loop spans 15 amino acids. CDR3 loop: CASSLVLAEYNEQFF. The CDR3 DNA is TGCGCCAGCAGCTTGGTACTAGCGGAATACAATGAGCAGTTCTTC.

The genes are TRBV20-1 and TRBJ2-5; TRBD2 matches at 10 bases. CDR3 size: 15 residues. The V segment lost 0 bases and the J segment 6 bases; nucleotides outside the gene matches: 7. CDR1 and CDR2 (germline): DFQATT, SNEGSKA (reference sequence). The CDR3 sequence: CSARDRLAGVKTQYF. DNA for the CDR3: TGCAGTGCTAGAGATCGGCTAGCGGGGGTAAAGACCCAGTACTTC.

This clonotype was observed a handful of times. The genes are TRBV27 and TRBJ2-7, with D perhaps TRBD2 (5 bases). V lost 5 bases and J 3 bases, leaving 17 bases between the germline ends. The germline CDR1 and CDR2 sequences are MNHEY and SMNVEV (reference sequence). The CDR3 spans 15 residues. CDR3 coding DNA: TGTGCCAGCAGTACCGAGTCGAGGGCAAACTACGAGCAGTACTTC. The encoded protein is CASSTESRANYEQYF.

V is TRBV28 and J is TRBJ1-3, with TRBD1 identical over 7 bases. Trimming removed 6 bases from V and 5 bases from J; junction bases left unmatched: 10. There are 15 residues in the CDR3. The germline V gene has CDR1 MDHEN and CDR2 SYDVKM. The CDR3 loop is CASRLGVTGRNTIYF. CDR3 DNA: TGTGCCAGCAGACTCGGAGTGACAGGGAGAAACACCATATATTTT.

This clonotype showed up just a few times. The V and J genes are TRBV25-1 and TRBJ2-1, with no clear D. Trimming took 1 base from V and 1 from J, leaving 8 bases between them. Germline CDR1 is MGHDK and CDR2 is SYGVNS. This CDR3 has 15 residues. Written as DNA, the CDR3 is TGTGCCAGCAGTGAATTAGACCAGTCCTACAATGAGCAGTTCTTC. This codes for CASSELDQSYNEQFF.

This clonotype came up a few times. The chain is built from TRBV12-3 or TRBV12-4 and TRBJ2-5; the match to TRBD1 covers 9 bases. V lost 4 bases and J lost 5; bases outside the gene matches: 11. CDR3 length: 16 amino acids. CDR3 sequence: CASSSSPGTGSETQYF. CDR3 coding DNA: TGTGCCAGCAGTTCCAGTCCCGGGACAGGGAGCGAGACCCAGTACTTC.

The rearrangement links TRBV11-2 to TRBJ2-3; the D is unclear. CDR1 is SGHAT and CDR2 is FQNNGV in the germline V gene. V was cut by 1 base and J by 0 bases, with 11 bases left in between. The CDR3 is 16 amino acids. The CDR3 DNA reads TGTGCCAGCAGCTTAGGTTCGAGGCGAAGCACAGATACGCAGTATTTT. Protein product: CASSLGSRRSTDTQYF.

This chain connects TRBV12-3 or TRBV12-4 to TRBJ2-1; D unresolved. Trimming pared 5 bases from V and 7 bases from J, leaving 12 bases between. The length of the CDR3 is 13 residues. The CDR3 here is CASSPRTRNEQFF. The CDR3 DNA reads TGTGCCAGCAGTCCCCGGACCAGAAATGAGCAGTTCTTC.

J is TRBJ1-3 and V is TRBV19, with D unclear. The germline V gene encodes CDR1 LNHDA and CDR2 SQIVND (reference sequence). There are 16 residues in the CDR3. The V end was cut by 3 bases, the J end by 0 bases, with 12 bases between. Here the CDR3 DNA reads TGTGCCAGTAGTATGCGGCAGGTTCGCTCTGGAAACACCATATATTTT. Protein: CASSMRQVRSGNTIYF.